This T cell receptor beta chain was recovered during a study of response to subunit inactivated influenza vaccine (dated 2018 in TCRdb). With respect to the entire study: The study used deep quantitative T cell receptor repertoire profiling to track responses to a trivalent subunit inactivated influenza vaccine. The paper's findings and limits, for the study overall: The authors suggested that each seasonal influenza vaccination may recruit only a limited number of new T cells.

Preparation of the library involved RT-PCR. Sequencer: Illumina HiSeq 2500. TCRdb itself trimmed the public reads at Q25 with fastp, ran MiXCR and retained productive beta chains. For every CDR3 protein sequence, its rows merge into one entry that carries the most common genes and DNA. This sample is represented by hundreds of thousands of distinct CDR3 sequences; roughly 14% of them were singletons. The top ten constitute around a tenth of the sample. On this clonotype: No antigen is known for it. No much larger clonotype is one base removed from it; base qualities were not supplied.

From the germline V gene, CDR1 is MGHRA and CDR2 is YSYEKL. The CDR3 measures 17 amino acids from cysteine to phenylalanine. Of the read, only the CDR3 DNA is kept; its 51 bases are in frame from base 1. At the junction V is shortened by 4 bases and J by 5 bases; bases outside the gene matches: 11. The sequence links TRBV4-1 to TRBJ2-5; 12 central bases correspond to TRBD1. The receptor's source is a man aged 50-60 years who received an inactivated influenza vaccine. Donor details come from another sample of the same person, matched by shared clones. The source was PBMCs from blood, collected approximately 12 days after vaccination. In nucleotides, the sequence is TGCGCCAGCAGCCCAATGGGGACAGGGGGCGATTTGGAGACCCAGTACTTC. Translated, this gives CASSPMGTGGDLETQYF.